This T cell receptor (beta chain) was retrieved from a study of blood T cell repertoires in COVID-19. For the study at large: The United States, Italy and Spain supplied acute and convalescent COVID-19 samples. The cDNA or gDNA used as material had been derived from T cells, B-cell-depleted T cells, or PBMCs.

The CDR3 sequence is 12 residues long. V was trimmed by 2 bases and J by 4 bases, leaving 5 bases between them. In the original processing: Nucleated cell counts were estimated from reference gene primer amplification. Libraries were prepared by immunoSEQ multiplex PCR; TCRdb keeps only in-frame clonotypes and omits some of them. V, J and clone size reflect that table, while D and trimming were determined from the DNA. The table has more than 75,000 clones, around 90% seen once. This TCR came from a woman aged 70-85 years with acute or convalescent COVID-19. Sequencing used peripheral blood. The V gene is TRBV12-3 or TRBV12-4, the J gene TRBJ1-2, with D uncertain. DNA of the CDR3: TGTGCCAGCAGTTTATATTCCTATGGCTACACCTTC. Residues: CASSLYSYGYTF.